This T cell receptor beta chain was sequenced in a study of response to subunit inactivated influenza vaccine. V shed 6 bases, J shed 4 bases, and the junction held 2 bases outside the gene matches. The CDR3 is made up of 13 amino acids. Overall study findings and caveats: Authors proposed each seasonal influenza vaccination draws in few new T cells.

This clonotype was counted between two and nine times. What it recognizes is unknown. TCRdb reprocessed the RT-PCR reads via MiXCR and lists one record per CDR3 protein. The data contain 450,000 to 600,000 distinct CDR3 sequences, approximately 15% of them seen just once; the ten biggest clones take up 3% to 3.5%. Sequences were derived from CD4+ T cells sorted from PBMCs, sampled less than 30 months after vaccination. The receptor was derived from a man aged 45 to 75 who received an inactivated influenza vaccine. This chain uses TRBV12-3 or TRBV12-4 with TRBJ2-7, with 11 bases lining up with TRBD2. Here the CDR3 reads CASRGLADYEQYF. CDR3 in DNA: TGTGCCAGCAGGGGACTAGCGGATTACGAGCAGTACTTC.